This TCR beta chain is from a study of T cells in Graves' hyperthyroidism and ophthalmopathy. For Graves' hyperthyroidism to be stable, ophthalmopathy could not progress within 18 months. Orbital computed tomography, thyroid ultrasound, serum thyroxine and TRAb, and clinical symptoms together informed the diagnoses. The CDR3 regions of TCR beta were amplified from RNA transcripts. The HTBI primer set served for first-round RT-PCR of the TCR CDR3. TCRdb redid the calling of the multiplex PCR reads with MiXCR, one entry per CDR3 protein. The profile shows around 520,000 distinct CDR3 sequences, approximately 14% of them singletons. This clonotype showed up many times. One junction end disagrees with the germline gene, perhaps due to a read error. The receptor was derived from a woman in her thirties or forties with Graves' hyperthyroidism. The sample taken for sequencing was blood.

The CDR3 spells CASSPRGNSEAFF. The CDR3 nucleotides are TGTGCCAGCTCACCACGAGGGAACTCTGAAGCTTTCTTT. The V and J genes are TRBV18 and TRBJ1-1; D uncertain. The germline CDR1 and CDR2 sequences are KGHSH and LQKENI. This CDR3 region has 13 residues. Supplemented by reference TRBV18 and TRBJ1-1, the full variable domain reads NAGVMQNPRHLVRRRGQEARLRCSPMKGHSHVYWYRQLPEEGLKFMVYLQKENIIDESGMPKERFSAEFPKEGPSILRIQQVVRGDSAAYFCASSPRGNSEAFFGQGTRLTVV.